This TCR beta chain derives from a study of OX40 agonist ivuxolimab in advanced cancers. Study information: Patients treated during dose escalation were battling hepatocellular carcinoma, melanoma, renal cell or head and neck cancer. In three patients, partial responses were observed, one with hepatocellular carcinoma and two with cutaneous melanoma.

The assay was immunoSEQ multiplex PCR, and TCRdb's table has in-frame clones only and misses some. This sample carries under 95,000 clones, about 85% of them seen once, and the ten largest clones take around a sixth. Germline assignment: CDR1 SGHDT and CDR2 YYEEEE. V was trimmed by 2 bases and J by 7 bases, leaving 21 bases between them. This CDR3 contains 16 residues. The chain employs TRBV5-6 and TRBJ2-5; D may be TRBD1 (6 bases). The TCR was taken from an adult with an advanced solid tumor such as melanoma, head and neck, liver or kidney cancer. Sequenced here: CD4+ or CD8+ T cells sorted from blood, sampled in a trial of the OX40 agonist ivuxolimab. The CDR3 loop is CASSFLTGAWGGTQYF. CDR3 nucleotides: TGTGCCAGCAGCTTCCTGACAGGTGCCTGGGGTGGGACCCAGTACTTC. The full variable domain, with the rest looked up from reference TRBV5-6 and TRBJ2-5, is DAGVTQSPTHLIKTRGQQVTLRCSPKSGHDTVSWYQQALGQGPQFIFQYYEEEERQRGNFPDRFSGHQFPNYSSELNVNALLLGDSALYLCASSFLTGAWGGTQYFGPGTRLLVL.